This T cell receptor beta chain appears in the sequencing data of a study of breast tumors, draining lymph nodes, adjacent tissues. The length of the CDR3 is 16 residues. The germline gives CDR1 MNHNY, CDR2 SVGAGI (reference sequence). With V trimmed by 5 bases and J by 5 bases, 8 bases remained unmatched. TCRdb independently ran MiXCR on the multiplex PCR reads; one entry per CDR3 protein. This table has roughly 260,000 distinct CDR3 sequences, roughly 31% appearing once. Remarks on this clonotype: Its specificity is not known.

Study-wide results and caveats: Data only fit, rather than demonstrated, lymph node origin of most tumor T cells.

Breast cancer patients provided tissue from their axillary draining lymph nodes. The receptor comes from a female donor with breast cancer. Some clones in this sample may be carry-over from other donors' samples. The genes are TRBV6-6 and TRBJ1-5; TRBD1 agrees at 11 bases. The sequenced material came from axillary lymph node tissue. In DNA, the CDR3 is TGTGCCAGCAGTCACGGTGGGACAGGGGGGGATCAGCCCCAGCATTTT. It codes for CASSHGGTGGDQPQHF.